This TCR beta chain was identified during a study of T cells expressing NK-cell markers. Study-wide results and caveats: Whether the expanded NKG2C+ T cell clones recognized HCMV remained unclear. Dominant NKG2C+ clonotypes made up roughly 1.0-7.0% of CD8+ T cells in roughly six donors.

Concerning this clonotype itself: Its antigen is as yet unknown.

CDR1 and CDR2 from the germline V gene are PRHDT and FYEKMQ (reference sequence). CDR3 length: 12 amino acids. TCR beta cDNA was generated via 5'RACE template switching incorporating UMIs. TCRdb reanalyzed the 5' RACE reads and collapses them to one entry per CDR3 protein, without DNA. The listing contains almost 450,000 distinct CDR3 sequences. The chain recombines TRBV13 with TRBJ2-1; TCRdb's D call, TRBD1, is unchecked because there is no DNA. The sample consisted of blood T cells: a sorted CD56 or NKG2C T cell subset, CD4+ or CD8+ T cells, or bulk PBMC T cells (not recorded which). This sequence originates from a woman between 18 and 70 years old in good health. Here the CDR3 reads CASSTGGGEQFF.